Presented here are 26 T cell receptor beta chains from one specimen sequenced in a study of blood T cell repertoires in COVID-19. The table came from immunoSEQ multiplex PCR; TCRdb's copy has only in-frame clones and leaves some out. The data contain roughly 200,000 clones, more than 60% of them seen just once; the ten biggest clones take up roughly 14%. Sequences were obtained from peripheral blood. Source of these receptors: a man aged 50-59 years who had recovered from COVID-19.

The rearrangement joins TRBV11-3 to TRBJ2-7; 7 bases match TRBD1. With 5 bases clipped from V and 2 bases from J, the junction kept 3 bases outside the gene matches. Germline CDR1 SGHNT, CDR2 YENEEA. The CDR3 runs 13 residues. CDR3 sequence (DNA): TGTGCCAGCAGCCGACAGGGCGCCTACGAGCAGTACTTC. This encodes CASSRQGAYEQYF. The variable domain in full, with the rest retrieved from reference TRBV11-3 and TRBJ2-7, is EAGVVQSPRYKIIEKKQPVAFWCNPISGHNTLYWYLQNLGQGPELLIRYENEEAVDDSQLPKDRFSAERLKGVDSTLKIQPAELGDSAVYLCASSRQGAYEQYFGPGTRLTVT.

The chain is built from TRBV18 and TRBJ1-2; possibly TRBD1 for D (6 bases). CDR3 length: 15 residues. The V gene's germline CDR1 is KGHSH and CDR2 LQKENI. Trimming shortened V by 2 bases and J by 4 bases, and 14 bases separated the two germline ends. The CDR3 sequence is CASSPGRQETYGYTF. CDR3 nucleotide sequence: TGTGCCAGCTCACCAGGAAGACAGGAAACCTATGGCTACACCTTC.

V gene TRBV5-4 combines with J gene TRBJ2-1; 8 positions agree with TRBD1. The V segment lost 3 bases and the J segment 0 bases; nucleotides outside the gene matches: 8. CDR3 length equals 17 residues. Germline CDR1 reads SGHNT; CDR2 reads YYREEE (reference sequence). CDR3: CASSSRTGTSSYNEQFF. For the CDR3, the DNA is TGTGCCAGCAGCTCGCGGACAGGGACGAGCTCCTACAATGAGCAGTTCTTC.

The CDR3 DNA reads TGCGCCAGCAGCTTGGTAGGACAAGGTGGTGAAAAACTGTTTTTT. It translates to CASSLVGQGGEKLFF. The J gene is TRBJ1-4, the V gene TRBV5-1; D is possibly TRBD1 (5 bases). Trimming took off 0 bases at V and 7 bases at J, with 13 bases between the two ends. The V gene's germline CDR1 is SGHRS and CDR2 YFSETQ. The CDR3 is 15 amino acids.

This clone came up a few times. This chain connects TRBV5-4 to TRBJ2-1; 14 bases agree with TRBD2. The V gene end was trimmed by 4 bases and the J gene end by 15 bases; junction bases not matched to a gene: 6. The CDR3 has 13 residues. Germline lookup yields CDR1 SGHNT and CDR2 YYREEE (reference sequence). The CDR3 spells CASSLGLAGAWFF. CDR3 nucleotide sequence: TGTGCCAGCAGCCTGGGACTAGCGGGAGCTTGGTTCTTC. Full variable domain (remainder filled in from reference TRBV5-4 and TRBJ2-1): ETGVTQSPTHLIKTRGQQVTLRCSSQSGHNTVSWYQQALGQGPQFIFQYYREEENGRGNFPPRFSGLQFPNYSSELNVNALELDDSALYLCASSLGLAGAWFFGPGTRLTVL.

Of note for this clone: The identical CDR3 is also encoded by other nucleotide sequences in the sample. The rearrangement links TRBV3-1 (or the pseudogene TRBV3-2) to TRBJ1-1; D ambiguous. Germline-derived CDR1 and CDR2 are LGHDT and YNNKEL (reference sequence). The V and J ends lost 0 bases and 5 bases respectively, with 10 bases between them. This CDR3 has 14 amino acids. CDR3 in DNA: TGTGCCAGCAGCCAAGACCCGGGGAGTACTGAAGCTTTCTTT. Protein sequence: CASSQDPGSTEAFF.

The rearrangement uses TRBV20-1 and TRBJ2-5; 7 bases are shared with TRBD1. The CDR3 runs 11 residues. V lost 5 bases and J lost 5; bases outside the gene matches: 2. Germline CDR1 is DFQATT and CDR2 is SNEGSKA (reference sequence). This chain's CDR3 is CSAAQGETQYF. The CDR3 DNA follows: TGCAGTGCTGCACAGGGGGAGACCCAGTACTTC.

This clone was seen repeatedly, ten times or more. The rearrangement uses TRBV4-1 and TRBJ2-3, with TRBD2 matching 11 bases. With 0 bases clipped from V and 3 bases from J, the junction kept 14 bases outside the gene matches. From germline, CDR1 is MGHRA and CDR2 YSYEKL. The CDR3 is made up of 20 amino acids. CDR3 coding DNA: TGCGCCAGCAGCCAAGAAGGGACGTGGGACTGGACTAGCGGGACAGATACGCAGTATTTT. Its protein product is CASSQEGTWDWTSGTDTQYF.

The chain has TRBV6-2 or TRBV6-3 and TRBJ2-2; 11 bases map to TRBD2. The germline V gene has CDR1 MNHEY and CDR2 SVGEGT. CDR3 size: 19 residues. Trimming at V came to 5 bases and at J to 1 base, leaving 12 bases not matched to a gene. CDR3 amino acids: CASSLASKGLAGNTGELFF. CDR3 nucleotides: TGTGCCAGCAGTCTAGCATCCAAAGGACTAGCGGGGAACACCGGGGAGCTGTTTTTT.

The rearrangement joins TRBV11-2 to TRBJ2-3; 9 nucleotides match TRBD2. This CDR3 is 17 amino acids long. The J segment lost 4 bases and the V segment lost 0 bases, leaving 8 bases of the junction unmatched. CDR1 SGHAT and CDR2 FQNNGV come from the germline V gene. Here the CDR3 DNA reads TGTGCCAGCAGCTTAGAAGCAGCGGGAGGCCGTCCAGATACGCAGTATTTT. Residues: CASSLEAAGGRPDTQYF.

This clone was observed at least ten times. This chain joins TRBV5-1 and TRBJ1-3; D perhaps matches TRBD1 (6 bases). The CDR3 loop spans 17 amino acids. The V end lost 2 bases, the J end lost 0 bases, and 15 bases lay between the germline ends. CDR1 is SGHRS and CDR2 is YFSETQ in the germline V gene. The CDR3 spells CASSLERQESSGNTIYF. CDR3 sequence (DNA): TGCGCCAGCAGCTTAGAGAGACAGGAATCCTCTGGAAACACCATATATTTT.

This clone was counted a single time. CDR3 region: CASSPAGGSLPTEQYF. The CDR3 DNA follows: TGTGCCAGCAGTCCCGCGGGGGGTAGCCTGCCTACGGAGCAGTACTTC. This chain links TRBV28 with TRBJ2-7; 8 nucleotides line up with TRBD2. This CDR3 spans 16 amino acids. Germline trimming cut 5 bases from V and 7 bases from J; bases unmatched to any gene: 16. The V gene's germline CDR1 is MDHEN and CDR2 SYDVKM.

DNA of the CDR3: TGTGCCAGCAGCCAAAGCGGCGGGGGTAATGAAAAACTGTTTTTT. This codes for CASSQSGGGNEKLFF. J is TRBJ1-4 and V is TRBV28, with D perhaps matching TRBD1 (5 bases). V was trimmed by 6 bases and J by 4 bases, leaving 15 bases between them. The CDR3 is 15 amino acids. Germline V gene lookup returns CDR1 MDHEN and CDR2 SYDVKM.

The chain is built from TRBV5-1 and TRBJ1-4; 9 bases line up with TRBD1. Germline assignment: CDR1 SGHRS and CDR2 YFSETQ. The CDR3 consists of 14 residues. V lost 1 base, J lost 7 bases, and 2 bases stayed unmatched. The DNA for the CDR3 is TGCGCCAGCAGCTTGCCGGACAGGGGTGAAAAACTGTTTTTT. Protein product: CASSLPDRGEKLFF.

The chain recombines TRBV12-3 or TRBV12-4 with TRBJ1-5; no definite D call. CDR3 length: 12 amino acids. The V and J ends lost 6 bases and 7 bases respectively, with 10 bases between them. CDR3 sequence (DNA): TGTGCCAGCAGCCTTAATCGGCAGCCCCAGCATTTT. Protein: CASSLNRQPQHF.

This chain connects TRBV28 to TRBJ1-2; tentatively, D is TRBD1 (5 bases). V lost 2 bases and J lost 1, with 11 bases in between. Germline assignment: CDR1 MDHEN and CDR2 SYDVKM. This CDR3 has 15 residues. The chain's CDR3 is CASSLGDRFNYGYTF. In DNA, the CDR3 is TGTGCCAGCAGTTTAGGTGACAGATTTAACTATGGCTACACCTTC.

The chain carries TRBV15 and TRBJ1-1; no definite D call. Per germline, CDR1 LNHNV and CDR2 YYDKDF (reference sequence). Trimming pared 4 bases from V and 0 bases from J, leaving 21 bases between. The CDR3 covers 18 residues. DNA of the CDR3: TGTGCCACCAGCACCCCGCGGGATAAGAAAAAAATGAACACTGAAGCTTTCTTT. Amino acids: CATSTPRDKKKMNTEAFF.

The V gene is TRBV6-5, the J gene TRBJ1-4, with TRBD1 as a possible D gene (5 bases). The V gene's germline CDR1 is MNHEY and CDR2 SVGAGI. V lost 6 bases, J lost 4 bases, and 12 bases lay in between. The CDR3 is 14 amino acids. The CDR3, as DNA: TGTGCCAGCAGGGAGGGGAACCTTAATGAAAAACTGTTTTTT. Its protein product is CASREGNLNEKLFF.

The table lists this clone with a count of one. The CDR3 region is CASSEGARSYNEQFF. The CDR3 bases are TGTGCCAGCAGTGAAGGGGCCCGCTCCTACAATGAGCAGTTCTTC. The J gene is TRBJ2-1, the V gene TRBV25-1, with D perhaps matching TRBD1 (5 bases). Germline loops: CDR1 MGHDK, CDR2 SYGVNS. V lost 2 bases, J lost 0 bases, and 8 bases lay in between. The CDR3 sequence is 15 residues long.

V is TRBV9 and J is TRBJ2-5, with 9 bases that match TRBD2. Germline CDR1 SGDLS, CDR2 YYNGEE. The CDR3 consists of 16 residues. Unmatched junction bases numbered 5, after V lost 0 bases and J lost 2 bases. CDR3 in DNA: TGTGCCAGCAGCGTAGATAGCGGGAGAGGTCAAGAGACCCAGTACTTC. As protein: CASSVDSGRGQETQYF.

The V call is TRBV7-9, the J call TRBJ2-5, with D possibly TRBD1 on 5 matching bases. Germline loops: CDR1 SEHNR, CDR2 FQNEAQ (reference sequence). With 2 bases removed from V and 5 bases from J, the gap between germline ends came to 15 bases. The CDR3 is 15 residues long. For the CDR3, the DNA is TGTGCCAGCAGCTTAAGGAAGGGGTTCTTGGAGACCCAGTACTTC. Its protein product is CASSLRKGFLETQYF.

As DNA, the CDR3 is TGTGCCAGCAGGCCGGGACTTACGACCGGGGAGCTGTTTTTT. It encodes CASRPGLTTGELFF. V and J are TRBV6-5 and TRBJ2-2, with D possibly being TRBD2 (6 bases). The CDR3 spans 14 residues. CDR1 MNHEY and CDR2 SVGAGI come from the germline V gene. Trimming removed 6 bases from V and 5 bases from J, with 13 bases in between.

This chain uses TRBV13 with TRBJ2-2; D perhaps matches TRBD2 (7 bases). This CDR3 is 14 amino acids long. From germline, CDR1 is PRHDT and CDR2 FYEKMQ (reference sequence). V lost 6 bases to trimming and J lost 3 bases, with 11 bases between them. The CDR3: CASSPGGYTGELFF. CDR3 coding DNA: TGTGCCAGCAGTCCGGGGGGCTACACCGGGGAGCTGTTTTTT.

The chain is built from TRBV3-1 (or the pseudogene TRBV3-2) and TRBJ2-7; a possible D gene is TRBD2 (5 bases). Germline V gene lookup returns CDR1 LGHDT and CDR2 YNNKEL (reference sequence). This CDR3 spans 15 amino acids. V gave up 3 bases and J gave up 2 bases, with 14 bases separating them. The CDR3, as DNA: TGTGCCAGCAGCCAGACCGGGCCGAGGGCCTACGAGCAGTACTTC. It specifies CASSQTGPRAYEQYF.

This sequence joins TRBV30 and TRBJ2-7; 7 bases are shared with TRBD1. The CDR3 has 11 amino acids. V lost 3 bases to trimming and J lost 5 bases; unmatched junction nucleotides: 1. Germline V CDR1 and CDR2: GTSNPN, SVGIG (reference sequence). The CDR3 reads CAWRTGNEQYF. CDR3 bases: TGTGCCTGGAGGACAGGGAACGAGCAGTACTTC.

V is TRBV30 and J is TRBJ2-1; no clear D. The V end was cut by 0 bases, the J end by 8 bases, with 5 bases between. CDR3 length: 11 residues. Looked up from germline, CDR1 is GTSNPN and CDR2 is SVGIG (reference sequence). The CDR3 loop reads CAWSVLDEQFF. The CDR3 DNA reads as TGTGCCTGGAGTGTATTAGATGAGCAGTTCTTC.